This T cell receptor (beta chain) came from a study of blood T cells in healthy people across ages. The CDR3 totals 14 residues. Per germline, CDR1 SGHKS and CDR2 YYEKEE (reference sequence). The trim removed 5 bases at V and 4 bases at J, leaving 8 bases unmatched. Primed by a sample-barcoded 5' primer and a J-beta primer mix, a second PCR proceeded for 7 to 11 cycles. A template-switch adaptor with 12 random nucleotides tagged each cDNA molecule. Individual samples furnished no less than 2.5 million CDR3-containing paired-end reads apiece. TCRdb used MiXCR to reprocess the 5' RACE reads, holding one entry per CDR3 protein. The sample holds about 1,500,000 distinct CDR3 sequences, under 30% seen once.

Sequencing was done on a sample of blood. The rearrangement links TRBV5-5 to TRBJ1-2; 7 positions match TRBD1. The receptor comes from a woman aged 25 to 45 in good health. The CDR3 loop is CASSLGGEGYGYTF. The CDR3, as DNA: TGTGCCAGCAGTTTAGGGGGCGAGGGCTATGGCTACACCTTC. Full variable domain (outside the CDR3, taken from reference TRBV5-5 and TRBJ1-2): DAGVTQSPTHLIKTRGQQVTLRCSPISGHKSVSWYQQVLGQGPQFIFQYYEKEERGRGNFPDRFSARQFPNYSSELNVNALLLGDSALYLCASSLGGEGYGYTFGSGTRLTVV.